The sample holds a few counts of the clone carrying this T cell receptor beta chain. The antigen is undetermined. TCRdb re-analysed the reads in MiXCR, keeping a single row per CDR3 protein. The table records over 150,000 distinct CDR3 sequences, about a sixth of them present only once. This entry belongs to a study of T cell repertoires in cytomegalovirus infection. Study summary: Carrying CMV and the relevant HLA type showed in public TCR beta signatures. Study findings and constraints: Using cumulative public TCR beta family frequency, the authors identified those who carried CMV together with the relevant HLA.

V gave up 5 bases and J gave up 3 bases, with 16 bases separating them. The length of the CDR3 is 16 residues. Germline CDR1 SGHTA, CDR2 FQGTGA. V is TRBV7-3 and J is TRBJ2-2, with D possibly being TRBD1 (7 bases). This TCR was sampled from a human donor in good health (CMV status not recorded). Some clones in this sample may be carry-over from other donors' samples. The specimen sequenced was CD8+ T cells from PBMCs. The CDR3 reads CASSPGPGGYTGELFF. The CDR3 region has the DNA TGTGCCAGCAGCCCGGGGCCAGGGGGGTACACCGGGGAGCTGTTTTTT. The variable domain in full, completed from reference TRBV7-3 and TRBJ2-2, reads GAGVSQTPSNKVTEKGKYVELRCDPISGHTALYWYRQSLGQGPEFLIYFQGTGAADDSGLPNDRFFAVRPEGSVSTLKIQRTERGDSAVYLCASSPGPGGYTGELFFGEGSRLTVL.